Shown below are 15 T cell receptor beta chains from a single sample sequenced in a study of shared clonotypes between healthy human individuals. Clones were read by immunoSEQ multiplex PCR, and TCRdb kept only the in-frame ones, dropping some. The sample contains approximately 1.5 million clones, 95% to 99% of which appear only once. Sequences were obtained from naive CD4+ T cells sorted from blood. Subset denoted: CD45RA+ positively selected. These receptors were collected from a man aged 30 to 45 in good health.

The rearrangement joins TRBV15 to TRBJ2-1, with 13 positions matching TRBD2. This CDR3 region has 17 residues. Trimming at V came to 8 bases and at J to 7 bases, leaving 14 bases not matched to a gene. Germline V gene sequence: CDR1 LNHNV, CDR2 YYDKDF (reference sequence). This CDR3 is CATADPKLAGGPNEQFF. CDR3 bases: TGTGCCACCGCGGACCCTAAACTAGCGGGAGGGCCTAATGAGCAGTTCTTC.

This clone has only one observation. V is TRBV6-1 and J is TRBJ2-3; TRBD2 matches 10 bases. The CDR3 consists of 17 residues. Germline CDR1 MNHNS, CDR2 SASEGT. V lost 3 bases to trimming and J lost 2 bases; unmatched junction nucleotides: 8. Here the CDR3 DNA reads TGTGCCAGCAGTGAGGAAGGGCTAGCGGGAGTCACAGATACGCAGTATTTT. This translates into CASSEEGLAGVTDTQYF.

The genes are TRBV7-9 and TRBJ1-2; 8 positions agree with TRBD1. Per germline, CDR1 SEHNR and CDR2 FQNEAQ (reference sequence). Trimming at V came to 1 base and at J to 9 bases, leaving 10 bases not matched to a gene. The CDR3 runs to 15 residues. In DNA, the CDR3 is TGTGCCAGCAGCTTAGAAGACAGGGGACGGGAAAGCTACACCTTC. Protein sequence: CASSLEDRGRESYTF.

CDR3: CASTKVRNHEQYF. The DNA for the CDR3 is TGTGCCAGCACCAAGGTGAGAAACCACGAGCAGTACTTC. The V gene is TRBV2, the J gene TRBJ2-7; D is undetermined. The CDR3 has 13 residues. Germline V gene data show CDR1 as SNHLY and CDR2 as FYNNEI. V lost 7 bases and J lost 5, with 15 bases in between.

The chain has TRBV19 and TRBJ2-2, with D unclear. CDR1 LNHDA and CDR2 SQIVND come from the germline V gene (reference sequence). The CDR3 sequence is 13 residues long. The V end lost 7 bases, the J end lost 5 bases, and 11 bases lay between the germline ends. DNA of the CDR3: TGTGCCAGTATGTTGCTTCCGACCGGGGAGCTGTTTTTT. Translating gives CASMLLPTGELFF. The variable domain in full, completed from reference TRBV19 and TRBJ2-2, reads DGGITQSPKYLFRKEGQNVTLSCEQNLNHDAMYWYRQDPGQGLRLIYYSQIVNDFQKGDIAEGYSVSREKKESFPLTVTSAQKNPTAFYLCASMLLPTGELFFGEGSRLTVL.

The chain couples TRBV7-9 to TRBJ1-3; TRBD1 matches 8 bases. Germline V gene data show CDR1 as SEHNR and CDR2 as FQNEAQ (reference sequence). The CDR3 consists of 16 residues. V dropped 5 bases and J dropped 3; count of bases not matched to a gene: 9. The CDR3 sequence is CASSTLGQGYGNTIYF. The CDR3 DNA is TGTGCCAGCAGCACCCTAGGACAGGGATATGGAAACACCATATATTTT.

The rearrangement uses TRBV28 and TRBJ2-7, with a weak D call TRBD2 (6 bases). The CDR3 extends over 14 amino acids. Germline assignment: CDR1 MDHEN and CDR2 SYDVKM. V shed 6 bases and J shed 4 bases, with 16 bases lying between them. The chain's CDR3 is CASSSGGERYEQYF. The DNA for the CDR3 is TGTGCCAGCAGCTCAGGAGGGGAACGATACGAGCAGTACTTC.

The rearrangement links TRBV7-9 to TRBJ2-6; D gene ambiguous. Trimming shortened V by 3 bases and J by 0 bases, and 6 bases separated the two germline ends. This CDR3 region has 15 residues. Per the germline V gene, CDR1 is SEHNR and CDR2 is FQNEAQ (reference sequence). CDR3 DNA: TGTGCCAGCAGCTTGCGAGTCTCTGGGGCCAACGTCCTGACTTTC. This translates into CASSLRVSGANVLTF. Full variable domain (missing parts from reference TRBV7-9 and TRBJ2-6): DTGVSQNPRHKITKRGQNVTFRCDPISEHNRLYWYRQTLGQGPEFLTYFQNEAQLEKSRLLSDRFSAERPKGSFSTLEIQRTEQGDSAMYLCASSLRVSGANVLTFGAGSRLTVL.

This chain uses TRBV5-4 with TRBJ2-1; D gene unclear. Per germline, CDR1 SGHNT and CDR2 YYREEE (reference sequence). This CDR3 comprises 14 residues. The germline V and J ends were trimmed by 6 bases and 3 bases, with 13 bases remaining between them. The CDR3: CASTIRHYYNEQFF. Written as DNA, the CDR3 is TGTGCCAGCACCATCCGACATTACTACAATGAGCAGTTCTTC.

Here the CDR3 DNA reads TGTGCCAGCAGCTTAATCAGGGAAGAGACCCAGTACTTC. As protein: CASSLIREETQYF. The genes are TRBV7-3 and TRBJ2-5; the D gene is possibly TRBD1 (5 bases). The CDR3 is 13 amino acids. Germline V CDR1 and CDR2: SGHTA, FQGTGA. Deletions cut 1 base from V and 3 bases from J, with 6 bases between.

V is TRBV5-1 and J is TRBJ2-6; D might be TRBD1 (5 bases). The CDR3 runs 17 residues. Trimming took 3 bases from V and 0 from J, leaving 13 bases between them. Germline CDR1 reads SGHRS; CDR2 reads YFSETQ. This CDR3 reads CASSSGQPASGANVLTF. The CDR3 DNA reads as TGCGCCAGCAGCTCCGGACAACCAGCCTCTGGGGCCAACGTCCTGACTTTC.

Only one count was recorded for this clone. V usage is TRBV7-2 and J usage is TRBJ1-2, with 8 bases aligning to TRBD1. This CDR3 contains 15 residues. Germline trimming cut 1 base from V and 7 bases from J; bases unmatched to any gene: 8. Germline values: CDR1 SGHTA, CDR2 FQGNSA. The CDR3, as DNA: TGTGCCAGCAGCTTAGAGTGGCAGGGGGCGGTTGGCTACACCTTC. It codes for CASSLEWQGAVGYTF.

The gene calls are TRBV10-3 and TRBJ2-1; the D gene could be TRBD1 or TRBD2 (5 bases each). The CDR3 runs 14 residues. The germline CDR1 and CDR2 sequences are ENHRY and SYGVKD. With 7 bases removed from V and 7 bases from J, the gap between germline ends came to 17 bases. CDR3 coding DNA: TGTGCCATCACGGAACTCCGGGGCTCTAATGAGCAGTTCTTC. It codes for CAITELRGSNEQFF.

This clone was detected once. V and J are TRBV11-2 and TRBJ2-2, with D unresolved. Trimming shortened V by 5 bases and J by 4 bases, and 11 bases separated the two germline ends. This CDR3 spans 14 amino acids. Germline V gene sequence: CDR1 SGHAT, CDR2 FQNNGV. CDR3 sequence (DNA): TGTGCCAGCAGCCCCCAGACCCTCACCGGGGAGCTGTTTTTT. Its translation: CASSPQTLTGELFF.

The rearrangement uses TRBV19 and TRBJ1-5; the D is unclear. Germline values: CDR1 LNHDA, CDR2 SQIVND (reference sequence). The CDR3 sequence is 15 residues long. Trimming cost V 7 bases and J 0 bases, with 13 bases left between them. The CDR3 nucleotides are TGTGCCAGTATTGGCACAGAGATTAGCAATCAGCCCCAGCATTTT. Translation: CASIGTEISNQPQHF. Using reference TRBV19 and TRBJ1-5 for the parts outside the CDR3, the full variable domain is DGGITQSPKYLFRKEGQNVTLSCEQNLNHDAMYWYRQDPGQGLRLIYYSQIVNDFQKGDIAEGYSVSREKKESFPLTVTSAQKNPTAFYLCASIGTEISNQPQHFGDGTRLSIL.